The 23 T cell receptor beta chains listed next were all sequenced from one sample in a study of Ad26.COV2.S vaccination and SARS-CoV-2 variants. Noted treatment: some 20 received Ad26.COV2.S at low or high dose, single or two shots; several received placebo; per-sample allocation not given. Day 63 after the first injection of vaccine or placebo was the sampling time. Sequencing used immunoSEQ multiplex PCR; TCRdb keeps in-frame clones, though not all of them. The table has some 320,000 clones, around four fifths seen once; the top ten hold 2.1%. Sequenced here: peripheral blood, sampled in a trial of Ad26.COV2.S vaccine versus placebo. The receptors stem from a person between 18 and 59 years old who received the Ad26.COV2.S COVID-19 vaccine or a placebo.

The J gene is TRBJ2-3, the V gene TRBV15; no clear D. The ends were cut back, 0 bases at V and 4 bases at J, with 8 bases in the middle. From germline, CDR1 is LNHNV and CDR2 YYDKDF (reference sequence). The CDR3 loop spans 14 amino acids. CDR3 loop: CATSRDRAADTQYF. Written as DNA, the CDR3 is TGTGCCACCAGCAGAGATCGGGCAGCAGATACGCAGTATTTT. Full variable domain (rest looked up from reference TRBV15 and TRBJ2-3): DAMVIQNPRYQVTQFGKPVTLSCSQTLNHNVMYWYQQKSSQAPKLLFHYYDKDFNNEADTPDNFQSRRPNTSFCFLDIRSPGLGDTAMYLCATSRDRAADTQYFGPGTRLTVL.

Here the CDR3 DNA reads TGTGCCAGCAGCCATCCAACGTACAGGGAGGGATTTCTGGAAACAGGCATATATTTT. As protein: CASSHPTYREGFLETGIYF. The chain has TRBV4-2 and TRBJ1-3; tentatively, D is TRBD1 (6 bases). In germline, CDR1 is LGHNA, CDR2 YNFKEQ. This CDR3 is built from 19 residues. Deletions cut 3 bases from V and 12 bases from J, with 33 bases between.

This clone was picked up one time. This sequence joins TRBV28 and TRBJ2-7; unclear D gene. Between the trimmed V and J ends, which lost 1 base and 5 bases, there was a span of 6 bases. This CDR3 contains 12 residues. Germline V gene data show CDR1 as MDHEN and CDR2 as SYDVKM. Written as DNA, the CDR3 is TGTGCCAGCAGTTTATATCAGGACGAGCAGTACTTC. As protein: CASSLYQDEQYF.

The sample holds many counts of this clone. The chain uses TRBV11-3 and TRBJ2-2, with D tentatively TRBD2 (6 bases). The germline V gene encodes CDR1 SGHNT and CDR2 YENEEA. V dropped 5 bases and J dropped 0 bases, with 16 bases sitting between them. The length of the CDR3 is 17 residues. CDR3 sequence reads: CASSPWGLGTNTGELFF. CDR3 nucleotides: TGTGCCAGCAGCCCCTGGGGACTGGGAACGAACACCGGGGAGCTGTTTTTT.

V is TRBV5-1 and J is TRBJ2-7; TRBD1 agrees at 7 bases. The V gene's germline CDR1 is SGHRS and CDR2 YFSETQ. The CDR3 extends over 13 amino acids. V lost 0 bases, J lost 7 bases, and 4 bases stayed unmatched. The chain's CDR3 is CASSLEGAGEQYF. The CDR3 DNA follows: TGCGCCAGCAGCTTGGAGGGGGCAGGTGAGCAGTACTTC.

This clone has just a few counts. J is TRBJ1-1 and V is TRBV28, with TRBD1 matching over 7 bases. Trimming removed 3 bases from V and 4 bases from J; junction bases left unmatched: 8. The CDR3 is made up of 15 amino acids. Germline V lookup: CDR1 MDHEN, CDR2 SYDVKM. This CDR3 reads CASSLRGRKGTEAFF. The CDR3 coding sequence is TGTGCCAGCAGTTTGAGGGGGCGCAAAGGCACTGAAGCTTTCTTT. The complete variable domain, with remaining parts taken from reference TRBV28 and TRBJ1-1, reads DVKVTQSSRYLVKRTGEKVFLECVQDMDHENMFWYRQDPGLGLRLIYFSYDVKMKEKGDIPEGYSVSREKKERFSLILESASTNQTSMYLCASSLRGRKGTEAFFGQGTRLTVV.

This rearrangement joins TRBV6-5 to TRBJ1-2; perhaps TRBD1 as D (6 bases). This CDR3 spans 15 amino acids. V lost 5 bases and J 8 bases, leaving 21 bases between the germline ends. Per the germline V gene, CDR1 is MNHEY and CDR2 is SVGAGI. CDR3 DNA: TGTGCCAGCAGTCCGCCCAGCAGGGGCTCTTACGGCTACACCTTC. This gives the protein CASSPPSRGSYGYTF.

The chain has TRBV12-5 and TRBJ2-7; either TRBD1 or TRBD2 may supply D (6 bases each). V was clipped by 0 bases and J by 1 base, with 16 bases between them. The CDR3 has 17 residues. Germline V lookup: CDR1 LGHNT, CDR2 FRNRAP. Here the CDR3 reads CASGLVRLRGRSYEQYF. CDR3 nucleotide sequence: TGTGCTAGTGGTTTGGTACGGCTCCGGGGGCGATCCTACGAGCAGTACTTC.

V usage is TRBV7-8 and J usage is TRBJ2-7; D perhaps matches TRBD2 (6 bases). V was pared by 2 bases and J by 0 bases, with 11 bases between. Germline V lookup: CDR1 SGHVS, CDR2 FQNEAQ. The length of the CDR3 is 15 residues. This CDR3 reads CASSLPIGGSYEQYF. CDR3 bases: TGTGCCAGCAGCTTACCGATCGGGGGCTCCTACGAGCAGTACTTC.

This chain joins TRBV5-1 and TRBJ2-5, with TRBD2 as a possible D gene (6 bases). The CDR3 is made up of 15 amino acids. CDR1 and CDR2 from the germline V gene are SGHRS and YFSETQ. The V and J ends lost 4 bases and 5 bases respectively, with 18 bases between them. The CDR3 protein is CASSISEGRGETQYF. CDR3 coding DNA: TGCGCCAGCAGCATCAGTGAGGGTCGGGGGGAGACCCAGTACTTC.

This CDR3 is CASSLEIRDTIYF. The CDR3 DNA sequence: TGTGCCAGCAGCTTAGAAATACGGGACACCATATATTTT. The gene calls are TRBV7-9 and TRBJ1-3; D remains ambiguous. The ends were cut back, 1 base at V and 8 bases at J, with 9 bases in the middle. Germline assignment: CDR1 SEHNR and CDR2 FQNEAQ (reference sequence). The CDR3 contains 13 residues.

The chain carries TRBV9 and TRBJ2-3; D may be TRBD1 or TRBD2 (5 bases each). Trimming cost V 0 bases and J 7 bases, with 15 bases left between them. This CDR3 spans 15 amino acids. Germline loops: CDR1 SGDLS, CDR2 YYNGEE. CDR3: CASSVEWGRGNTQYF. The CDR3 DNA reads TGTGCCAGCAGCGTAGAGTGGGGACGGGGAAATACGCAGTATTTT.

This clone was observed a handful of times. The chain joins TRBV5-5 to TRBJ2-2, with a possible D match to TRBD2 (6 bases). Germline loops: CDR1 SGHKS, CDR2 YYEKEE (reference sequence). This CDR3 contains 13 residues. Trimming pared 2 bases from V and 4 bases from J, leaving 6 bases between. The CDR3 DNA sequence: TGTGCCAGCAGCTTCGGGAGCACCGGGGAGCTGTTTTTT. Amino acids: CASSFGSTGELFF.

This rearrangement joins TRBV7-4 to TRBJ2-7, with D maybe TRBD2 (5 bases). Germline V gene lookup returns CDR1 SGHVT and CDR2 SQSDAQ. V was trimmed by 7 bases and J by 3 bases, leaving 22 bases between them. The CDR3 loop spans 16 amino acids. The CDR3 region is CASIPRRTDSRYEQYF. CDR3 in DNA: TGTGCCAGCATACCGAGGCGGACGGACTCCCGCTACGAGCAGTACTTC. Looking up the rest from reference TRBV7-4 and TRBJ2-7 gives the full variable domain: GAGVSQSPRYKVAKRGRDVALRCDSISGHVTLYWYRQTLGQGSEVLTYSQSDAQRDKSGRPSGRFSAERPERSVSTLKIQRTEQGDSAVYLCASIPRRTDSRYEQYFGPGTRLTVT.

This sequence joins TRBV19 and TRBJ2-3; D gene unclear. Germline V gene data show CDR1 as LNHDA and CDR2 as SQIVND (reference sequence). CDR3 length: 14 residues. V lost 3 bases and J lost 5, with 12 bases in between. The CDR3, as DNA: TGTGCCAGTAGTATGCAGACCCTAGGAGATACGCAGTATTTT. Its translation is CASSMQTLGDTQYF.

This clone has a single count. The chain uses TRBV12-5 and TRBJ2-7; 7 nucleotides match TRBD1. The length of the CDR3 is 14 residues. The germline gives CDR1 LGHNT, CDR2 FRNRAP. Trimming cost V 6 bases and J 3 bases; bases outside gene matches: 8. The CDR3 loop is CASGPPGTVYEQYF. Written as DNA, the CDR3 is TGTGCTAGTGGGCCCCCCGGGACAGTCTACGAGCAGTACTTC.

The genes are TRBV5-4 and TRBJ2-7; a possible D gene is TRBD2 (6 bases). The CDR3 runs to 15 residues. Trimming removed 4 bases at V and 2 bases at J, with 16 bases between. Germline assignment: CDR1 SGHNT and CDR2 YYREEE (reference sequence). CDR3 in DNA: TGTGCCAGCAGCCGAGCGGAGGGGTCAGCCTACGAGCAGTACTTC. As protein: CASSRAEGSAYEQYF. Supplemented by reference TRBV5-4 and TRBJ2-7, the full variable domain reads ETGVTQSPTHLIKTRGQQVTLRCSSQSGHNTVSWYQQALGQGPQFIFQYYREEENGRGNFPPRFSGLQFPNYSSELNVNALELDDSALYLCASSRAEGSAYEQYFGPGTRLTVT.

The rearrangement joins TRBV6-5 to TRBJ2-2, with D perhaps matching TRBD2 (6 bases). The CDR3 is 13 residues long. Trimming left V 6 bases short and J 7 bases short, with 12 bases between. Looked up from germline, CDR1 is MNHEY and CDR2 is SVGAGI. The CDR3 region has the DNA TGTGCCAGCAGCCTCCTGGGAGGCGGGGAGCTGTTTTTT. Translation gives CASSLLGGGELFF.

The rearrangement links TRBV4-2 to TRBJ2-4; D is possibly TRBD1 or TRBD2 (5 bases each). CDR1 and CDR2 (germline): LGHNA, YNFKEQ. The CDR3 loop spans 15 amino acids. V was pared by 3 bases and J by 6 bases, with 15 bases between. The CDR3 nucleotides read TGTGCCAGCAGCCAGGGAGTCTCGCAGGGAAACATTCAGTACTTC. Its translation is CASSQGVSQGNIQYF.

The rearrangement uses TRBV24-1 and TRBJ2-3; 7 bases line up with TRBD2. Germline CDR1 is KGHDR and CDR2 is SFDVKD. Trimming removed 10 bases from V and 0 bases from J; junction bases left unmatched: 0. The CDR3 is 12 residues long. This CDR3 reads CATGGSTDTQYF. In nucleotides, the CDR3 is TGTGCCACGGGGGGGAGCACAGATACGCAGTATTTT.

The rearrangement joins TRBV4-2 to TRBJ1-6; D is uncertain. Trimming cost V 3 bases and J 7 bases, with 10 bases left between them. Germline V CDR1 and CDR2: LGHNA, YNFKEQ. CDR3 length: 14 residues. The CDR3 spells CASSHSKQNSPLHF. The CDR3 bases are TGTGCCAGCAGCCATAGTAAACAGAATTCACCCCTCCACTTT.

The J gene is TRBJ2-7, the V gene TRBV2; the D is unclear. Germline lookup yields CDR1 SNHLY and CDR2 FYNNEI. Between the trimmed V and J ends, which lost 4 bases and 5 bases, there was a span of 6 bases. This CDR3 spans 11 amino acids. The CDR3 DNA reads as TGTGCCAGCAGTGCGTCACACGAGCAGTACTTC. It is translated as CASSASHEQYF.

The rearrangement links TRBV5-6 to TRBJ1-2; 12 bases are a match to TRBD1. Germline CDR1 SGHDT, CDR2 YYEEEE. The CDR3 is 12 amino acids. The trim removed 7 bases at V and 8 bases at J, leaving 3 bases unmatched. The CDR3 DNA reads TGTGCCAGCGGGACAGGGGGCGCGGGCTACACCTTC. Translating it yields CASGTGGAGYTF.